These T cell receptor beta chains were read from a single sample in a study of blood T cell repertoires in COVID-19. Clones were sequenced by immunoSEQ multiplex PCR, and TCRdb holds only the in-frame ones, with some missing. The table includes 150,000 to 200,000 clones, about four fifths detected once. The sample consisted of peripheral blood. The source of these receptors is a man between 60 and 75 years old with active or convalescent COVID-19. Both conserved end residues are part of each CDR3. A D gene is named only where the DNA matches it firmly. The size entry is marked missing in some rows and otherwise reads once, few, many or a size class.

cdr3_length d_call clone_size j_call v_call cdr3_aa cdr3_nt
16 TRBD1 . TRBJ2-1 TRBV10-3 CAISESWDRGANEQFF TGTGCCATCAGTGAGTCTTGGGACAGGGGAGCCAATGAGCAGTTCTTC
13 . . TRBJ1-1 TRBV4-2 CASSRQLNTEAFF TGTGCCAGCAGCCGACAGTTGAACACTGAAGCTTTCTTT
13 TRBD2 . TRBJ2-5 TRBV5-1 CASSFSGEETQYF TGCGCCAGCAGCTTCAGCGGGGAGGAGACCCAGTACTTC
15 . . TRBJ1-1 TRBV18 CASSPPSGSDTEAFF TGTGCCAGCTCACCACCTTCGGGGTCGGACACTGAAGCTTTCTTT
16 . . TRBJ1-3 TRBV6-1 CASSGLDRISGNTIYF TGTGCCAGCAGTGGACTCGACAGGATATCTGGAAACACCATATATTTT
13 TRBD1 once TRBJ1-2 TRBV12-3/TRBV12-4 CASSLGQGGGYTF TGTGCCAGCAGTTTGGGACAGGGAGGTGGCTACACCTTC
16 TRBD1 . TRBJ1-2 TRBV2 CASSGGQGGRNYGYTF TGTGCCAGCAGTGGGGGACAGGGGGGCAGGAACTATGGCTACACCTTC
13 . . TRBJ1-4 TRBV3-1/TRBV3-2 CASSQDGQGQLFF TGTGCCAGCAGCCAAGACGGGCAGGGCCAACTGTTTTTT
13 . . TRBJ2-7 TRBV19 CASSPQYAWEQYF TGTGCCAGTAGTCCCCAATACGCGTGGGAGCAGTACTTC
14 TRBD1 once TRBJ1-5 TRBV2 CASSGQGGGQPQHF TGTGCCAGCAGTGGACAGGGAGGCGGTCAGCCCCAGCATTTT
17 TRBD1 . TRBJ1-5 TRBV15 CATSRQGGPYSNQPQHF TGTGCCACCAGCAGGCAGGGGGGTCCTTATAGCAATCAGCCCCAGCATTTT
16 TRBD1 . TRBJ2-7 TRBV5-1 CASSLGQGAPSSEQYF TGCGCCAGCAGCTTGGGACAGGGGGCCCCTAGTAGCGAGCAGTACTTC
12 . . TRBJ2-5 TRBV6-5 CASSYGGGAQYF TGTGCCAGCAGTTACGGCGGCGGGGCCCAGTACTTC
13 TRBD1 . TRBJ2-7 TRBV4-2 CASSNGQGGEQYF TGTGCCAGCAGCAACGGACAGGGTGGCGAGCAGTACTTC
15 TRBD1 . TRBJ2-1 TRBV19 CASSASGGAYNEQFF TGTGCCAGTAGTGCCTCAGGGGGCGCCTACAATGAGCAGTTCTTC
15 TRBD1 . TRBJ1-5 TRBV28 CASSTGQGNNQPQHF TGTGCCAGCAGTACGGGACAGGGGAACAATCAGCCCCAGCATTTT
16 . . TRBJ1-6 TRBV12-1 CASSYRGQLNNSPLHF TGTGCCAGCAGCTACCGGGGACAGCTTAATAATTCACCCCTCCACTTT
15 TRBD1 . TRBJ2-7 TRBV6-5 CASSYSGQGSQEQYF TGTGCCAGCAGTTACTCCGGACAGGGATCGCAAGAGCAGTACTTC
16 . . TRBJ1-1 TRBV18 CASSPYQQGPNTEAFF TGTGCCAGCTCACCCTATCAACAGGGACCGAACACTGAAGCTTTCTTT
16 . . TRBJ2-7 TRBV27 CASSPSFDFHFNEQYF TGTGCCAGCAGTCCGTCTTTTGACTTTCATTTTAATGAGCAGTACTTC
13 TRBD1 . TRBJ1-2 TRBV6-5 CASSYARGYGYTF TGTGCCAGCAGTTACGCCAGGGGGTATGGCTACACCTTC
16 . . TRBJ2-5 TRBV9 CASSVANGAIQETQYF TGTGCCAGCAGCGTAGCTAATGGGGCGATCCAAGAGACCCAGTACTTC
16 TRBD2 . TRBJ2-1 TRBV10-1 CASSTTSGRGYNEQFF TGCGCCAGCAGTACCACAAGCGGGAGAGGGTACAATGAGCAGTTCTTC
14 TRBD2 few TRBJ2-1 TRBV3-1/TRBV3-2 CASSQGTSANEQFF TGTGCCAGCAGCCAGGGGACTAGCGCAAATGAGCAGTTCTTC
16 . . TRBJ2-1 TRBV2 CASSPGLTTSYNEQFF TGTGCCAGCAGCCCTGGACTGACGACCTCCTACAATGAGCAGTTCTTC
14 TRBD1 few TRBJ1-2 TRBV7-2 CASSFTGARSPYTF TGTGCCAGCAGCTTCACAGGGGCCCGTTCCCCCTACACCTTC
13 . . TRBJ1-5 TRBV19 CASSADINQPQHF TGTGCCAGTAGTGCGGACATTAATCAGCCCCAGCATTTT
14 . . TRBJ1-1 TRBV5-1 CASSLEVMNTEAFF TGCGCCAGCAGCTTAGAGGTAATGAACACTGAAGCTTTCTTT
17 . . TRBJ2-7 TRBV2 CALRVDAALGRGRKQYF TGTGCCCTGAGAGTAGACGCAGCACTAGGTCGAGGGAGGAAGCAGTACTTC
15 . . TRBJ2-5 TRBV3-1/TRBV3-2 CASSQGAHATETQYF TGTGCCAGCAGCCAAGGGGCCCACGCGACGGAGACCCAGTACTTC
16 TRBD1 few TRBJ1-3 TRBV5-1 CASSLETGGSGNTIYF TGCGCCAGCAGCTTGGAAACAGGGGGGTCTGGAAACACCATATATTTT
15 TRBD1 . TRBJ1-2 TRBV7-9 CASSSYRGRDYGYTF TGTGCCAGCAGCTCTTACAGGGGGCGCGACTATGGCTACACCTTC
13 . . TRBJ1-2 TRBV6-1 CASSEQGLNGYTF TGTGCCAGCAGTGAACAGGGTTTGAATGGCTACACCTTC
15 . . TRBJ2-1 TRBV7-6 CASSLDGETYNEQFF TGTGCCAGCAGCTTAGACGGGGAGACCTACAATGAGCAGTTCTTC
14 . once TRBJ2-3 TRBV6-1 CASSEYRGADTQYF TGTGCCAGCAGTGAATATCGCGGGGCAGATACGCAGTATTTT
14 TRBD1 . TRBJ1-2 TRBV5-4 CASRAGTANYGYTF TGTGCCAGCAGGGCCGGGACAGCTAACTATGGCTACACCTTC
14 . . TRBJ2-3 TRBV7-2 CASSPGDRTDTQYF TGTGCCAGCAGCCCCGGCGACAGGACAGATACGCAGTATTTT
14 . . TRBJ2-2 TRBV2 CASRVGATTGELFF TGTGCCAGCAGGGTGGGGGCGACCACCGGGGAGCTGTTTTTT
14 TRBD1 . TRBJ1-4 TRBV28 CASSSSGQDGKLFF TGTGCCAGCAGTTCCTCCGGACAGGATGGGAAACTGTTTTTT
12 . . TRBJ1-4 TRBV3-1/TRBV3-2 CASSSYGEKLFF TGTGCCAGCAGCTCTTACGGGGAAAAACTGTTTTTT
11 . . TRBJ2-5 TRBV25-1 CASSYIETQYF TGTGCCAGCAGTTACATCGAGACCCAGTACTTC
13 . . TRBJ2-1 TRBV6-5 CASSTSEKMKQFF TGTGCCAGCAGCACAAGCGAGAAAATGAAGCAGTTCTTC
17 TRBD2 . TRBJ2-1 TRBV29-1 CSVEGEFLAGSYNEQFF TGCAGCGTTGAGGGGGAGTTTCTAGCGGGCTCCTACAATGAGCAGTTCTTC
16 TRBD1 few TRBJ1-5 TRBV2 CASRGQVEGVNQPQHF TGTGCCAGCAGAGGACAGGTAGAGGGAGTAAATCAGCCCCAGCATTTT
13 TRBD1 . TRBJ1-5 TRBV12-3/TRBV12-4 CASSPTGEEPQHF TGTGCCAGCAGTCCGACAGGGGAAGAGCCCCAGCATTTT
14 TRBD1 . TRBJ1-2 TRBV5-5 CASSWDRGFSGYTF TGTGCCAGCAGCTGGGACAGGGGCTTTTCTGGCTACACCTTC
15 . . TRBJ2-7 TRBV2 CASSEARGPSYEQYF TGTGCCAGCAGTGAAGCCAGGGGCCCCTCCTACGAGCAGTACTTC